What follows are 27 T cell receptor beta chains derived from one specimen sequenced in a study of T cell responses to AZD1222 COVID-19 vaccine. The method was immunoSEQ multiplex PCR; TCRdb's version includes in-frame clones alone and lacks a portion of them. Among tens of thousands of clones listed, around 84% were seen once. The starting material was peripheral blood, obtained on day 0 of AZD1222 vaccination. These receptor sequences come from an adult in good health.

This clone was recorded once. The rearrangement uses TRBV28 and TRBJ1-1; D might be TRBD1 (5 bases). This CDR3 is built from 13 residues. Trimming cost V 0 bases and J 8 bases, with 10 bases left between them. The germline V gene has CDR1 MDHEN and CDR2 SYDVKM. CDR3 bases: TGTGCCAGCAGTTTATGGGGGCGCGGCGAAGCTTTCTTT. Translated, it gives CASSLWGRGEAFF.

This rearrangement joins TRBV4-2 to TRBJ1-4, with D uncertain. The CDR3 runs to 16 residues. The germline V gene encodes CDR1 LGHNA and CDR2 YNFKEQ. Trimming stripped 0 bases from V and 8 bases from J, with 16 bases between. CDR3 residues: CASSQDLTGLDEKLFF. CDR3 nucleotide sequence: TGTGCCAGCAGCCAAGATCTAACCGGATTGGACGAAAAACTGTTTTTT.

This clone came up once. This sequence joins TRBV20-1 and TRBJ2-3; no reliable D call. This CDR3 contains 15 residues. CDR1 and CDR2 from the germline V gene are DFQATT and SNEGSKA (reference sequence). The ends were cut back, 3 bases at V and 0 bases at J, with 13 bases in the middle. The CDR3 loop reads CSASPASRSTDTQYF. DNA for the CDR3: TGCAGTGCTAGTCCGGCCAGCCGAAGCACAGATACGCAGTATTTT.

CDR3 region: CATSGGDRGTNTEAFF. The CDR3, as DNA: TGTGCCACCAGTGGGGGGGACAGGGGGACAAACACTGAAGCTTTCTTT. V is TRBV24-1 and J is TRBJ1-1, with TRBD1 identical over 11 bases. J lost 2 bases, V lost 5 bases, and 6 bases had no gene match. The CDR3 runs 16 residues. Germline V gene lookup returns CDR1 KGHDR and CDR2 SFDVKD.

This clone occurred a few times. V gene TRBV5-6 combines with J gene TRBJ1-2; 10 bases fit TRBD1. V lost 4 bases, J lost 5 bases, and 17 bases stayed unmatched. CDR3 length: 18 residues. CDR1 and CDR2 from the germline V gene are SGHDT and YYEEEE. The CDR3 DNA reads as TGTGCCAGCAGCCCCGAGCCGGGACAGGGGATCCCAATTTATGGCTACACCTTC. Translated: CASSPEPGQGIPIYGYTF.

In this sample, this clone turned up a few times. The V call is TRBV7-9, the J call TRBJ2-5, with D possibly TRBD2 on 6 matching bases. Germline-derived CDR1 and CDR2 are SEHNR and FQNEAQ (reference sequence). The CDR3 sequence is 15 residues long. Trimming took off 6 bases at V and 4 bases at J, with 18 bases between the two ends. CDR3 nucleotide sequence: TGTGCCAGCAGGTTTGACGCCGGAGGGAGAGAGACCCAGTACTTC. This translates into CASRFDAGGRETQYF. Supplemented by reference TRBV7-9 and TRBJ2-5, the full variable domain reads DTGVSQNPRHKITKRGQNVTFRCDPISEHNRLYWYRQTLGQGPEFLTYFQNEAQLEKSRLLSDRFSAERPKGSFSTLEIQRTEQGDSAMYLCASRFDAGGRETQYFGPGTRLLVL.

This clone was observed a few times. The chain couples TRBV5-8 to TRBJ2-2; 11 bases match TRBD1. V trimming: 4 bases; J trimming: 4 bases; junction bases outside the gene matches: 6. Germline V gives CDR1 SGHTS, CDR2 YDEGEE. The CDR3 contains 16 residues. Here the CDR3 reads CASSVQGTGGTGELFF. The CDR3 bases are TGTGCCAGCAGCGTACAGGGGACAGGGGGCACCGGGGAGCTGTTTTTT.

The sample holds one count of this clone. The gene calls are TRBV3-1 (or the pseudogene TRBV3-2) and TRBJ2-3; D tentatively fits TRBD1 or TRBD2 (5 bases each). Germline values: CDR1 LGHDT, CDR2 YNNKEL (reference sequence). Trimming shortened V by 7 bases and J by 1 base, and 12 bases separated the two germline ends. The CDR3 consists of 14 residues. The chain's CDR3 is CASTPGGGTDTQYF. In DNA form, the CDR3 reads TGTGCCAGCACCCCTGGGGGAGGCACAGATACGCAGTATTTT.

V is TRBV5-1 and J is TRBJ1-4; the D is unclear. CDR3 length: 13 residues. From germline, CDR1 is SGHRS and CDR2 YFSETQ. Trimming cost V 0 bases and J 8 bases, with 8 bases left between them. DNA for the CDR3: TGCGCCAGCAGCTTGGGGGTGGACGAAAAACTGTTTTTT. This encodes CASSLGVDEKLFF.

The chain has TRBV7-9 and TRBJ1-5; D gene unclear. V dropped 1 base and J dropped 1 base, with 2 bases sitting between them. The CDR3 is 13 residues long. Germline CDR1 SEHNR, CDR2 FQNEAQ (reference sequence). This CDR3 reads CASSLESNQPQHF. The CDR3 region has the DNA TGTGCCAGCAGCTTAGAAAGCAATCAGCCCCAGCATTTT.

A single count supports this clone. The chain is built from TRBV5-1 and TRBJ2-1, with 9 bases that match TRBD2. The ends lost 0 bases at V and 7 bases at J; junction bases unmatched: 5. Germline V gene lookup returns CDR1 SGHRS and CDR2 YFSETQ. The length of the CDR3 is 15 residues. CDR3 DNA sequence: TGCGCCAGCAGCTTGGCTCTAGCGGGGAAAAATGAGCAGTTCTTC. This sequence encodes CASSLALAGKNEQFF.

V is TRBV19 and J is TRBJ1-2; a possible D gene is TRBD1 (5 bases). Trimming cost V 2 bases and J 8 bases, with 12 bases left between them. The CDR3 loop spans 13 amino acids. Germline lookup yields CDR1 LNHDA and CDR2 SQIVND (reference sequence). The CDR3 DNA reads as TGTGCCAGTAGTATAAGGAGGGGTGAAGGCTACACCTTC. It codes for CASSIRRGEGYTF.

The chain carries TRBV11-2 and TRBJ1-3; TRBD1 agrees at 8 bases. Germline lookup yields CDR1 SGHAT and CDR2 FQNNGV. CDR3 length: 15 amino acids. Trimming took 6 bases from V and 3 from J; bases not matched to a gene: 7. In DNA form, the CDR3 reads TGTGCCAGCAGTTTCAGGACAGGGTATGGAAACACCATATATTTT. The encoded protein is CASSFRTGYGNTIYF. The full variable domain, in which reference TRBV11-2 and TRBJ1-3 provide the parts outside the CDR3, is EAGVAQSPRYKIIEKRQSVAFWCNPISGHATLYWYQQILGQGPKLLIQFQNNGVVDDSQLPKDRFSAERLKGVDSTLKIQPAKLEDSAVYLCASSFRTGYGNTIYFGEGSWLTVV.

This CDR3 reads CASSLDRAGVSYEQYF. CDR3 DNA: TGTGCCAGCAGCTTAGATCGCGCGGGAGTAAGTTACGAGCAGTACTTC. The rearrangement uses TRBV11-2 and TRBJ2-7, with TRBD2 matching over 7 bases. J gave up 4 bases and V 0 bases, and 9 bases lay outside the gene matches. CDR3 length: 16 residues. CDR1 and CDR2 from the germline V gene are SGHAT and FQNNGV.

The chain carries TRBV6-5 and TRBJ2-7; D remains unclear. CDR3 size: 11 residues. CDR1 is MNHEY and CDR2 is SVGAGI in the germline V gene. V lost 4 bases and J 5 bases, leaving 6 bases between the germline ends. This CDR3 reads CASSSLNEQYF. The CDR3 DNA sequence: TGTGCCAGCAGTTCGCTGAACGAGCAGTACTTC.

This clone is a singleton in its sample. The J gene is TRBJ2-1, the V gene TRBV6-5, with 7 bases lining up with TRBD2. Germline lookup yields CDR1 MNHEY and CDR2 SVGAGI. Trimming cost V 6 bases and J 3 bases; bases outside gene matches: 8. The CDR3 runs to 15 residues. The CDR3 DNA reads as TGTGCCAGCAGGCGCGACGGGGGGTTCTACAATGAGCAGTTCTTC. Translated, it gives CASRRDGGFYNEQFF.

The chain recombines TRBV18 with TRBJ2-4; D is perhaps TRBD1 or TRBD2 (6 bases each). Germline loops: CDR1 KGHSH, CDR2 LQKENI. The CDR3 totals 16 residues. The V gene lost 5 bases and the J gene lost 3 bases, with 17 bases spanning the gap. CDR3 in amino acids: CASSTGAGDYKNIQYF. In DNA, the CDR3 is TGTGCCAGCTCAACGGGGGCAGGGGATTACAAAAACATTCAGTACTTC.

This clone has a single count. The CDR3 spells CASSPPTGLGTDTQYF. In DNA, the CDR3 is TGTGCCAGCTCACCACCGACGGGGCTAGGCACAGATACGCAGTATTTT. The rearrangement uses TRBV18 and TRBJ2-3; tentatively, D is TRBD1 or TRBD2 (5 bases each). Germline assignment: CDR1 KGHSH and CDR2 LQKENI. The CDR3 loop spans 16 amino acids. Trimming left V 0 bases short and J 1 base short, with 11 bases between.

J is TRBJ2-1 and V is TRBV7-8; the D gene is possibly TRBD1 (10 bases). Trimming shortened V by 5 bases and J by 9 bases, and 29 bases separated the two germline ends. CDR3 length: 18 amino acids. Per the germline V gene, CDR1 is SGHVS and CDR2 is FQNEAQ. DNA of the CDR3: TGTGCCAGCAGCACCGGGACAGGGGTTTTGCGGGGGGGAGGTGAGCAGTTCTTC. Translated, it gives CASSTGTGVLRGGGEQFF. Full variable domain (rest looked up from reference TRBV7-8 and TRBJ2-1): GAGVSQSPRYKVAKRGQDVALRCDPISGHVSLFWYQQALGQGPEFLTYFQNEAQLDKSGLPSDRFFAERPEGSVSTLKIQRTQQEDSAVYLCASSTGTGVLRGGGEQFFGPGTRLTVL.

The chain is built from TRBV5-5 and TRBJ1-1; no clear D. The V end lost 1 base, the J end lost 4 bases, and 11 bases lay between the germline ends. Per germline, CDR1 SGHKS and CDR2 YYEKEE (reference sequence). This CDR3 is 14 amino acids long. The CDR3 DNA follows: TGTGCCAGCAGCTTGATACTAAGCCGCACTGAAGCTTTCTTT. Its translation is CASSLILSRTEAFF.

This clone was found once. This chain uses TRBV4-2 with TRBJ2-1; TRBD2 might be the D (5 bases). The CDR3 has 13 amino acids. Germline values: CDR1 LGHNA, CDR2 YNFKEQ. Trimming removed 3 bases from V and 12 bases from J, with 15 bases in between. This CDR3 is CASSQDLWAGQFF. CDR3 nucleotides: TGTGCCAGCAGCCAGGATCTATGGGCGGGGCAGTTCTTC.

The chain couples TRBV3-1 (or the pseudogene TRBV3-2) to TRBJ1-3; D gene uncertain. Trimming pared 5 bases from V and 8 bases from J, leaving 10 bases between. Germline V gene data show CDR1 as LGHDT and CDR2 as YNNKEL (reference sequence). The CDR3 sequence is 12 residues long. This chain's CDR3 is CASSSNGYTIYF. CDR3 in DNA: TGTGCCAGCAGCTCAAACGGGTACACCATATATTTT.

This clone has ten or more counts. The chain carries TRBV7-9 and TRBJ2-4; possible D gene TRBD1, 5 bases. CDR3 length equals 16 residues. Germline-derived CDR1 and CDR2 are SEHNR and FQNEAQ (reference sequence). Trimming removed 5 bases from V and 0 bases from J, with 14 bases in between. The CDR3: CASSPGQLLAKNIQYF. CDR3 DNA sequence: TGTGCCAGCAGCCCAGGGCAGTTATTAGCCAAAAACATTCAGTACTTC.

The table lists this clone with many counts. The rearrangement links TRBV5-6 to TRBJ2-3; 7 bases map to TRBD2. CDR3 length: 16 amino acids. V lost 4 bases to trimming and J lost 5 bases; unmatched junction nucleotides: 13. Per the germline V gene, CDR1 is SGHDT and CDR2 is YYEEEE. In nucleotides, the CDR3 is TGTGCCAGCAGCGGAGAATCGGGACTAACGAAAGATACGCAGTATTTT. Amino acid sequence: CASSGESGLTKDTQYF. Filled out from reference TRBV5-6 and TRBJ2-3, the complete variable domain reads DAGVTQSPTHLIKTRGQQVTLRCSPKSGHDTVSWYQQALGQGPQFIFQYYEEEERQRGNFPDRFSGHQFPNYSSELNVNALLLGDSALYLCASSGESGLTKDTQYFGPGTRLTVL.

The chain carries TRBV6-5 and TRBJ2-7; TRBD1 matches at 10 bases. The length of the CDR3 is 15 residues. Losses at the gene ends were 0 bases for V and 3 bases for J; bases not matched to a gene: 2. Germline V gene data show CDR1 as MNHEY and CDR2 as SVGAGI. The CDR3 sequence is CASSYSTGGNYEQYF. Here the CDR3 DNA reads TGTGCCAGCAGTTACTCGACAGGGGGCAACTACGAGCAGTACTTC.

The chain employs TRBV30 and TRBJ1-6; 7 bases agree with TRBD1. Germline trimming cut 4 bases from V and 9 bases from J; bases unmatched to any gene: 12. The CDR3 contains 15 residues. From germline, CDR1 is GTSNPN and CDR2 SVGIG (reference sequence). The CDR3 spells CAWNLEQGIASPLHF. CDR3 coding DNA: TGTGCCTGGAATTTAGAACAGGGGATAGCTTCACCCCTCCACTTT.

V gene TRBV2 combines with J gene TRBJ2-1; D unresolved. Germline V gene lookup returns CDR1 SNHLY and CDR2 FYNNEI. The CDR3 spans 13 residues. Trimming took 6 bases from V and 4 from J, leaving 10 bases between them. Written as DNA, the CDR3 is TGTGCCAGCAGCTATCTTGGGTACAATGAGCAGTTCTTC. Translating it yields CASSYLGYNEQFF.